This TCR beta chain was captured by sequencing in a study of blood T cell repertoires in COVID-19. At the level of the study: Acute and convalescent COVID-19 specimens originated in the United States, Italy and Spain.

Original methodology: Estimation of nucleated cell counts relied on the amplification of reference gene primers. TCRdb's table, derived via immunoSEQ multiplex PCR, lists solely in-frame clones and lacks some. D and trimming were read from the DNA, whereas the V and J calls and clone size are those reported in that table. The sample includes tens of thousands of clones, roughly 82% of them seen just once. Germline V gene data show CDR1 as MNHNS and CDR2 as SASEGT. Trimming removed 1 base at V and 4 bases at J, with 13 bases between. This CDR3 region has 15 residues. The receptor's source is a human donor with active COVID-19. The donor label of this sample is uncertain. The material sequenced was peripheral blood. This sequence joins TRBV6-1 and TRBJ1-1; TRBD1 might be the D (6 bases). The CDR3 nucleotides are TGTGCCAGCAGTGAAGTTCACAGGGCCGTCACTGAAGCTTTCTTT. It translates to CASSEVHRAVTEAFF.